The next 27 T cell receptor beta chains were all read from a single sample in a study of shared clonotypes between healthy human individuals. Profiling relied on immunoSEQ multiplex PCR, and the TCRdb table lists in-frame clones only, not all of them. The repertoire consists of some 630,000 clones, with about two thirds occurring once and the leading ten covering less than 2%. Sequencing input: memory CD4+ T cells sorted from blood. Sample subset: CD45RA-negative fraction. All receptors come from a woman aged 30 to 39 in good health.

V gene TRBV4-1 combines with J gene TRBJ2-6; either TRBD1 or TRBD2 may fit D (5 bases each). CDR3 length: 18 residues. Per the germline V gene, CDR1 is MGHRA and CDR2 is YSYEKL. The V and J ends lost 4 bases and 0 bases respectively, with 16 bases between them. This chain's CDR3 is CASSLGRARGSGANVLTF. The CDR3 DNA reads TGCGCCAGCAGCCTGGGTAGGGCGAGGGGCTCTGGGGCCAACGTCCTGACTTTC.

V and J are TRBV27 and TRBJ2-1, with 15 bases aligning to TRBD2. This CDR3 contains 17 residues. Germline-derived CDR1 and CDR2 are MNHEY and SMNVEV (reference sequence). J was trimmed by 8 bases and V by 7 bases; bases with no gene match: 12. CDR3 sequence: CASTRTSGRAVVYEQFF. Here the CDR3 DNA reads TGTGCCAGCACTAGGACTAGCGGGAGGGCGGTTGTTTATGAGCAGTTCTTC.

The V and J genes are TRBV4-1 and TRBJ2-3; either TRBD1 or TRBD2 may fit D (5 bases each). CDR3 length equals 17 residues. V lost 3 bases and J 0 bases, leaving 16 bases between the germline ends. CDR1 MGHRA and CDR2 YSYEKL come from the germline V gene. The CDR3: CASSQDPPGRSTDTQYF. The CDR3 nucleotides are TGCGCCAGCAGCCAGGACCCCCCGGGGCGGAGCACAGATACGCAGTATTTT.

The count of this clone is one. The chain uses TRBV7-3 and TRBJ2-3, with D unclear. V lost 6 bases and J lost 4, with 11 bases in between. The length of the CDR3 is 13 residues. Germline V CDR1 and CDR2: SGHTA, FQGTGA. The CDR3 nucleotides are TGTGCCAGCAGTTCATGGTCGGCAGATACGCAGTATTTT. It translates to CASSSWSADTQYF.

For the CDR3, the DNA is TGTGCCAGCAGTGAGCAGGAAAGAAACACCATATATTTT. Amino acid sequence: CASSEQERNTIYF. The rearrangement uses TRBV2 and TRBJ1-3, with D hard to call. Germline CDR1 SNHLY, CDR2 FYNNEI. This CDR3 comprises 13 residues. V lost 3 bases, J lost 5 bases, and 8 bases lay in between.

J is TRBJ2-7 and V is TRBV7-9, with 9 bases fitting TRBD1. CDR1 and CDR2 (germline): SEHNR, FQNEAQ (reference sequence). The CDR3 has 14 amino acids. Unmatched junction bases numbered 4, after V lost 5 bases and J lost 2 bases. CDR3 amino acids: CASSLGQGTYEQYF. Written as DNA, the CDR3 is TGTGCCAGCAGCCTGGGACAGGGAACCTACGAGCAGTACTTC.

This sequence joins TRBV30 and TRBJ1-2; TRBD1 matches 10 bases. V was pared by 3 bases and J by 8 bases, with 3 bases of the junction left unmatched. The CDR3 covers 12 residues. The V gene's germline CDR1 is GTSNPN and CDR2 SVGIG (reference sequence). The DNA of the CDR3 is TGTGCCTGGAGGACAGGGGGCCTAGGCTACACCTTC. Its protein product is CAWRTGGLGYTF.

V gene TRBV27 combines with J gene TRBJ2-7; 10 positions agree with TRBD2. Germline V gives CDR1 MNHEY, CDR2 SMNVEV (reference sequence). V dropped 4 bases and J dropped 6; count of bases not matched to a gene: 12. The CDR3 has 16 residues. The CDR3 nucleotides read TGTGCCAGCAGTTCCAGATATACTAGCGGGGCCCTCGAGCAGTACTTC. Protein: CASSSRYTSGALEQYF.

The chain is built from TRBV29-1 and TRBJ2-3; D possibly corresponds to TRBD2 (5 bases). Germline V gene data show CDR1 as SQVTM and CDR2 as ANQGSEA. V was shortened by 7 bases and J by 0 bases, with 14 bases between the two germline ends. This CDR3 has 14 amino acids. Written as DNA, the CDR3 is TGCAGCGGCCAGCGGAGGCCTAGCACAGATACGCAGTATTTT. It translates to CSGQRRPSTDTQYF.

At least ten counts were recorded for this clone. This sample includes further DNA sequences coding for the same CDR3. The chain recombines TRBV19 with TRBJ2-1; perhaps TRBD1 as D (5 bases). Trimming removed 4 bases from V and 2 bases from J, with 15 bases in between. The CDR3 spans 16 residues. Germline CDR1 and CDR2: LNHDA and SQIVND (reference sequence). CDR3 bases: TGTGCCAGTAGTAAGGGGCTTCTTGGGACCTACAATGAGCAGTTCTTC. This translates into CASSKGLLGTYNEQFF.

CDR3 amino acids: CAWSLGQGGTEQFF. CDR3 bases: TGTGCCTGGAGTCTGGGACAGGGAGGGACTGAGCAGTTCTTC. The V call is TRBV30, the J call TRBJ2-1, with TRBD1 identical over 9 bases. V shed 2 bases, J shed 9 bases, and the junction held 8 bases outside the gene matches. The CDR3 runs to 14 residues. Germline lookup yields CDR1 GTSNPN and CDR2 SVGIG (reference sequence).

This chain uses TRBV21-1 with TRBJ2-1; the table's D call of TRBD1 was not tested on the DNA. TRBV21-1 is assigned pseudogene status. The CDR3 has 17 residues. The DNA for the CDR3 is TGTGCCAGCAGCCTCCTAGGGGAGACAGGCCCCTACAATGAGCAGTTCTTC. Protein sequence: CASSLLGETGPYNEQFF.

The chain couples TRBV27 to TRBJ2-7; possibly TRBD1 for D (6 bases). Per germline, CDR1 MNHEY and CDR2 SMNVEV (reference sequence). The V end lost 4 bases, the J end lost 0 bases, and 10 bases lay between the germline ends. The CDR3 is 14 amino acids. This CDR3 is CASSSGQSSYEQYF. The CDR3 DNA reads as TGTGCCAGCAGTTCAGGACAGAGCTCCTACGAGCAGTACTTC.

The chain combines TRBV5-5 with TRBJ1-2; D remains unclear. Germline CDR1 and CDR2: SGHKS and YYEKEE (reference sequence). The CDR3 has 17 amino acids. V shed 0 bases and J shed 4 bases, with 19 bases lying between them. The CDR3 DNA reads TGTGCCAGCAGCTTGGGAGGCCTGGCCAGGACCCTCTATGGCTACACCTTC. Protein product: CASSLGGLARTLYGYTF.

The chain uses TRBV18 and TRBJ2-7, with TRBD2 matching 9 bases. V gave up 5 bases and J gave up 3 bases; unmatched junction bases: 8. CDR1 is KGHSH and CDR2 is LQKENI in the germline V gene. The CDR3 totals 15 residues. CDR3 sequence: CASSAGTSIGYEQYF. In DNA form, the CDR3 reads TGTGCCAGCTCAGCCGGGACTAGCATCGGCTACGAGCAGTACTTC. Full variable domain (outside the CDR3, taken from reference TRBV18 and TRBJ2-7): NAGVMQNPRHLVRRRGQEARLRCSPMKGHSHVYWYRQLPEEGLKFMVYLQKENIIDESGMPKERFSAEFPKEGPSILRIQQVVRGDSAAYFCASSAGTSIGYEQYFGPGTRLTVT.

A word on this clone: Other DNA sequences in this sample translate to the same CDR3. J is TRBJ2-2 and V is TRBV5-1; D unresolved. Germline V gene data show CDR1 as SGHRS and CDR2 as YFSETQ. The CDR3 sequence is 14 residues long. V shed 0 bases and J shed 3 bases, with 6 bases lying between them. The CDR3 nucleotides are TGCGCCAGCAGCTTGGGCACTGACACCGGGGAGCTGTTTTTT. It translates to CASSLGTDTGELFF.

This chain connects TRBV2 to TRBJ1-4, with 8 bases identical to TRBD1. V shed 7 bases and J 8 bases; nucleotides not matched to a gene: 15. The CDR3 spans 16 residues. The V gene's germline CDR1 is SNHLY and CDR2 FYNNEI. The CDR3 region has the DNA TGTGCCAGCAAAACGGGTCCCGGGACAGGCGCGGAAAAACTGTTTTTT. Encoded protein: CASKTGPGTGAEKLFF.

CDR3: CASSTSGARGAGELFF. CDR3 in DNA: TGTGCCAGCAGTACCTCAGGGGCCCGAGGAGCCGGGGAGCTGTTTTTT. This chain uses TRBV28 with TRBJ2-2; weak D call: TRBD1 (6 bases). The CDR3 is made up of 16 amino acids. The germline V gene encodes CDR1 MDHEN and CDR2 SYDVKM. The V and J ends lost 5 bases and 6 bases respectively, with 19 bases between them.

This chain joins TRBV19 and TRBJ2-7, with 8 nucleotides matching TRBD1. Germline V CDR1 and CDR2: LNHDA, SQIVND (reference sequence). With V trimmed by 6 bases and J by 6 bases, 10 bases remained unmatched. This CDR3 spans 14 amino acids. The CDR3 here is CASSRRDRIFEQYF. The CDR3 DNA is TGTGCCAGTAGCCGGCGGGACAGGATCTTCGAGCAGTACTTC.

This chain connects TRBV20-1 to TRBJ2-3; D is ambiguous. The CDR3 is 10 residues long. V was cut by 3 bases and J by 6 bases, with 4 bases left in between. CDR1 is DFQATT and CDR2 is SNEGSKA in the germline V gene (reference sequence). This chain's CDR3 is CSARGDTQYF. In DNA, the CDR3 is TGCAGTGCTAGGGGGGATACGCAGTATTTT.

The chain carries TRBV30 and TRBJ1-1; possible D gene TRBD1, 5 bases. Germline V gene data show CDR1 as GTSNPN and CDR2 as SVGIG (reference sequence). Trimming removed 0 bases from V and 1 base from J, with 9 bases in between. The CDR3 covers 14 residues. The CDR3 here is CAWSVLTGNTEAFF. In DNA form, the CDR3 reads TGTGCCTGGAGTGTCCTAACAGGGAACACTGAAGCTTTCTTT.

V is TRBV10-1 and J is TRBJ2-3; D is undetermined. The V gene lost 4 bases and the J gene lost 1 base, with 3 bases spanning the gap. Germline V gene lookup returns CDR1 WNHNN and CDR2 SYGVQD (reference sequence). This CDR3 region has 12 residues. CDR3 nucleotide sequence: TGCGCCAGCAGTGTCGGCACAGATACGCAGTATTTT. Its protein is CASSVGTDTQYF.

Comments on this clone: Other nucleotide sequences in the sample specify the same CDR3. The DNA of the CDR3 is TGTGCCAGTAGTATTCCCACAGGCGCCTATGGCTACACCTTC. This sequence encodes CASSIPTGAYGYTF. The chain uses TRBV19 and TRBJ1-2, with TRBD1 as a possible D gene (5 bases). Germline V gene data show CDR1 as LNHDA and CDR2 as SQIVND (reference sequence). V was shortened by 3 bases and J by 4 bases, with 12 bases between the two germline ends. The CDR3 length is 14 residues.

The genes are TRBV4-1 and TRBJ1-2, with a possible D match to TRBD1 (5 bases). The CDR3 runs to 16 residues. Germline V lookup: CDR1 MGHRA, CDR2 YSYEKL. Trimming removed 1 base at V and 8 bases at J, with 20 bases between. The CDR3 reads CASSQGLRGSRGGYTF. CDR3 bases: TGCGCCAGCAGCCAAGGATTGCGGGGCTCCAGAGGCGGCTACACCTTC.

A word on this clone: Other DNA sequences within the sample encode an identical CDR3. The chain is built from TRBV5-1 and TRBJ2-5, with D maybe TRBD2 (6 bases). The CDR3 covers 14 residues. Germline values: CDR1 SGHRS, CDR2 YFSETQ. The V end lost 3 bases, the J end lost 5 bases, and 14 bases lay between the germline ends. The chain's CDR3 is CASSSGTEGETQYF. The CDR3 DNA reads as TGCGCCAGCAGCTCCGGGACGGAGGGGGAGACCCAGTACTTC.

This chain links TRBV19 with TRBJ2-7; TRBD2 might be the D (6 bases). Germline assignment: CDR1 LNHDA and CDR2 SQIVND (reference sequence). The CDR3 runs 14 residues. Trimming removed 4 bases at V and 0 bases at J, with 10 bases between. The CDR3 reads CASSTGGASYEQYF. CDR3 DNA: TGTGCCAGTAGTACTGGCGGGGCCTCCTACGAGCAGTACTTC. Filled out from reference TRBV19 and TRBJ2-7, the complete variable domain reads DGGITQSPKYLFRKEGQNVTLSCEQNLNHDAMYWYRQDPGQGLRLIYYSQIVNDFQKGDIAEGYSVSREKKESFPLTVTSAQKNPTAFYLCASSTGGASYEQYFGPGTRLTVT.

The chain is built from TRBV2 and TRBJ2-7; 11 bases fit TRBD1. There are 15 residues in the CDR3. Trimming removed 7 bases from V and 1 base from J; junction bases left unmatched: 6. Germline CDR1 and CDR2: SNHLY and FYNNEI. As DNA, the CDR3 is TGTGCCAGCACCCAGGACAGGGGGCGTTCCTACGAGCAGTACTTC. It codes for CASTQDRGRSYEQYF.